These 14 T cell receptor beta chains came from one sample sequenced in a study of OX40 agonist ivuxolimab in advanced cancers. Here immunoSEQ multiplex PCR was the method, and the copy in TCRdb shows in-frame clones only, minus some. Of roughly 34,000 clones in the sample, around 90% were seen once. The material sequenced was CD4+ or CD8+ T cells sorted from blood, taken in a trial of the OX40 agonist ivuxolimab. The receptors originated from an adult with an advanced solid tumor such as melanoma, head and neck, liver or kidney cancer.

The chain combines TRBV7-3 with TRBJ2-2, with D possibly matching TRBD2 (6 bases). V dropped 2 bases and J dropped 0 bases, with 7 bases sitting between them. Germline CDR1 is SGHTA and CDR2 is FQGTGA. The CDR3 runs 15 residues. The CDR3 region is CASSLWGANTGELFF. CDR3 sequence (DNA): TGTGCCAGCAGCTTATGGGGGGCGAACACCGGGGAGCTGTTTTTT. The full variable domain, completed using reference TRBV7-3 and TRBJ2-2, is GAGVSQTPSNKVTEKGKYVELRCDPISGHTALYWYRQSLGQGPEFLIYFQGTGAADDSGLPNDRFFAVRPEGSVSTLKIQRTERGDSAVYLCASSLWGANTGELFFGEGSRLTVL.

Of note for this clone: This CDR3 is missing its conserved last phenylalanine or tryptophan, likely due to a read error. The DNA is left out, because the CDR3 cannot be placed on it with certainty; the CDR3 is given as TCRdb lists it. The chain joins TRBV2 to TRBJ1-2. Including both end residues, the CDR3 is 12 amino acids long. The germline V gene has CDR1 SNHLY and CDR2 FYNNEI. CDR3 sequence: CASSPEAPTSSL.

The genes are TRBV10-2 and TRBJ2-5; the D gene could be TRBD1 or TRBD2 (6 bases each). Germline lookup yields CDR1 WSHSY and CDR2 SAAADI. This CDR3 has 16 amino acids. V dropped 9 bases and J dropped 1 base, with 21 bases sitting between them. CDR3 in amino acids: CASRTVGGGGQETQYF. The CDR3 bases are TGCGCCAGTCGGACTGTGGGAGGAGGGGGCCAAGAGACCCAGTACTTC.

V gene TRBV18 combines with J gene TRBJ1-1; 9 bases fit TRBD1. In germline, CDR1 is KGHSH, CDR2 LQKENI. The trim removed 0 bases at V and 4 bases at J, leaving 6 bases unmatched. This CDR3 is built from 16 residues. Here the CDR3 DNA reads TGTGCCAGCTCACCACCCCTGGGACAGGGTTTCACTGAAGCTTTCTTT. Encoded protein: CASSPPLGQGFTEAFF.

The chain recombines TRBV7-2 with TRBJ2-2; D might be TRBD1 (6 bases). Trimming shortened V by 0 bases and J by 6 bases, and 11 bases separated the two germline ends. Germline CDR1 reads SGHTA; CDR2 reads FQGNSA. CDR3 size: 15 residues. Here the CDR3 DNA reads TGTGCCAGCAGCTTAGCGTTCAGGGGAGCCGGGGAGCTGTTTTTT. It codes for CASSLAFRGAGELFF.

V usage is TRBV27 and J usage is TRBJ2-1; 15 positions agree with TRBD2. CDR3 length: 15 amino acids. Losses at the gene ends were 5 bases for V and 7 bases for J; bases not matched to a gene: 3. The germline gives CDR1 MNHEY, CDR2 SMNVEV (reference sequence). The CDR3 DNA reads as TGTGCCAGCAGTCGAGGGACTAGCGGGAGGAATGAGCAGTTCTTC. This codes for CASSRGTSGRNEQFF.

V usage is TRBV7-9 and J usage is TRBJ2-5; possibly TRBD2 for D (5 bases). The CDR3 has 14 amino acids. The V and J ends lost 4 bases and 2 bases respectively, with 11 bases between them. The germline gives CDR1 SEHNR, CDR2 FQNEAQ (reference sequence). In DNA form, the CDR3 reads TGTGCCAGCAGCTCGGAGGCGTTACAAGAGACCCAGTACTTC. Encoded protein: CASSSEALQETQYF.

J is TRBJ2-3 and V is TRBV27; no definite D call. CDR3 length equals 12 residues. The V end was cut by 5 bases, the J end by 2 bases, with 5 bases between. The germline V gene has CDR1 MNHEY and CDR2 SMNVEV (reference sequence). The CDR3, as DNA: TGTGCCAGCAGTCGCAACACAGATACGCAGTATTTT. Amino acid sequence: CASSRNTDTQYF.

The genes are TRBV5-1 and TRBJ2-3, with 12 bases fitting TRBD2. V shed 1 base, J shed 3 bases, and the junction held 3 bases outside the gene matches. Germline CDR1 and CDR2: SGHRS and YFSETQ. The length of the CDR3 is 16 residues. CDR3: CASSLLTSGRTDTQYF. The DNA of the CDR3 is TGCGCCAGCAGCTTGTTAACTAGCGGGAGGACAGATACGCAGTATTTT.

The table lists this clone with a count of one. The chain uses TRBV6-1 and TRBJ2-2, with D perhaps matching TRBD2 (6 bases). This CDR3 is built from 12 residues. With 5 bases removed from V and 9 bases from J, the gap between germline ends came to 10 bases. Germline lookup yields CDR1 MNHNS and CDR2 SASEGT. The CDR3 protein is CASSSGVRELFF. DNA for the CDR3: TGTGCCAGCAGTTCGGGGGTCAGGGAGCTGTTTTTT.

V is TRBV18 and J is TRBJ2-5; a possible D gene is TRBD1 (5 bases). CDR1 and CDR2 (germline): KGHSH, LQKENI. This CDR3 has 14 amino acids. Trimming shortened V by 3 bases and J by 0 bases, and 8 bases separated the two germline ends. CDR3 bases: TGTGCCAGCTCACCGTTCAGGGACCAAGAGACCCAGTACTTC. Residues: CASSPFRDQETQYF. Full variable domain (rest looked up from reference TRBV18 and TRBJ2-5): NAGVMQNPRHLVRRRGQEARLRCSPMKGHSHVYWYRQLPEEGLKFMVYLQKENIIDESGMPKERFSAEFPKEGPSILRIQQVVRGDSAAYFCASSPFRDQETQYFGPGTRLLVL.

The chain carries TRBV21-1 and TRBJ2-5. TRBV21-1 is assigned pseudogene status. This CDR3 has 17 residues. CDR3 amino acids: CASSKVGPPRGAREQYF. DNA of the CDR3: TGTGCCAGCAGCAAAGTGGGTCCTCCTAGGGGGGCTAGGGAGCAGTACTTC.

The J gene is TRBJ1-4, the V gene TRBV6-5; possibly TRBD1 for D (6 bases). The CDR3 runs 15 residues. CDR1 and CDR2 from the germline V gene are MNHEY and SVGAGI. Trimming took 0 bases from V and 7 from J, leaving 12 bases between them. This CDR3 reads CASSYSAGVGEKLFF. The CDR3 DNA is TGTGCCAGCAGTTACTCGGCAGGGGTTGGTGAAAAACTGTTTTTT.

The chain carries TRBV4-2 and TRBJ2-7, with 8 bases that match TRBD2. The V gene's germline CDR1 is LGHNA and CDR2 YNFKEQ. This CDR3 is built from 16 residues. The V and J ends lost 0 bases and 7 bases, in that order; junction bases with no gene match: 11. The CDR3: CASSQDAGRATGEQYF. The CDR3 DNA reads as TGTGCCAGCAGCCAAGATGCCGGGAGGGCCACGGGGGAGCAGTACTTC.